These 3 T cell receptor beta chains share one sample of origin, sequenced in a study of radiation and T cells in renal cell carcinoma. Described time point: baseline pretreatment blood. Sample treatment: 15 Gy SBRT to primary tumor, nephrectomy 4 weeks later. Method: immunoSEQ multiplex PCR; TCRdb's copy keeps in-frame clones and lacks some. The sample comprises 55,000 to 65,000 clones, around 80% of which are singletons, and roughly 8% rests with the top ten. Sequencing was performed on blood, taken from a patient whose treatment included radiotherapy and nephrectomy. These receptors all come from a man in his sixties with renal cell carcinoma.

V usage is TRBV19 and J usage is TRBJ2-7; 12 positions match TRBD2. V trimming: 5 bases; J trimming: 6 bases; junction bases outside the gene matches: 8. CDR1 and CDR2 from the germline V gene are LNHDA and SQIVND (reference sequence). The CDR3 extends over 15 amino acids. The CDR3 sequence: CASSPTSGGRGEQYF. CDR3 nucleotides: TGTGCCAGTAGTCCGACTAGCGGGGGCCGGGGCGAGCAGTACTTC.

The chain uses TRBV27 and TRBJ1-1; 8 bases line up with TRBD1. Germline CDR1 reads MNHEY; CDR2 reads SMNVEV (reference sequence). The CDR3 spans 14 residues. V lost 7 bases, J lost 8 bases, and 12 bases stayed unmatched. The CDR3 spells CASNSDRGRSEAFF. The CDR3 region has the DNA TGTGCCAGCAACTCTGACAGGGGTCGTAGCGAAGCTTTCTTT.

The rearrangement uses TRBV6-4 and TRBJ2-2; 9 nucleotides line up with TRBD1. This CDR3 contains 16 residues. Germline V gene lookup returns CDR1 MRHNA and CDR2 SNTAGT. Losses at the gene ends were 0 bases for V and 3 bases for J; bases not matched to a gene: 2. In DNA form, the CDR3 reads TGTGCCAGCAGTGACTCGAGACAGGGGGACACCGGGGAGCTGTTTTTT. It specifies CASSDSRQGDTGELFF.